This passage covers 8 T cell receptor beta chains from one sample sequenced in a study of Ad26.COV2.S vaccination and SARS-CoV-2 variants. Data came from immunoSEQ multiplex PCR; TCRdb stores just in-frame clones and leaves some out. Among some 250,000 clones listed, 88% were seen once. Treatment denoted: some 19 received Ad26.COV2.S at low or high dose, single or two shots; several received placebo; per-sample allocation not given. Sample collection was performed on day 63 after the first vaccine or placebo injection. Sequenced here: peripheral blood, sampled in a trial of Ad26.COV2.S vaccine versus placebo. Receptors were obtained from a person between 18 and 60 years old who received the Ad26.COV2.S COVID-19 vaccine or a placebo.

The J gene is TRBJ2-1, the V gene TRBV9, with a weak D call TRBD2 (5 bases). Trimming left V 4 bases short and J 7 bases short, with 18 bases between. Germline CDR1 reads SGDLS; CDR2 reads YYNGEE. The CDR3 has 15 residues. The CDR3 spells CASSTRPGRENEQFF. The DNA of the CDR3 is TGTGCCAGCAGCACCCGCCCGGGAAGGGAGAATGAGCAGTTCTTC. Supplemented by reference TRBV9 and TRBJ2-1, the full variable domain reads DSGVTQTPKHLITATGQRVTLRCSPRSGDLSVYWYQQSLDQGLQFLIQYYNGEERAKGNILERFSAQQFPDLHSELNLSSLELGDSALYFCASSTRPGRENEQFFGPGTRLTVL.

There are a few counts of this clone. This same CDR3 is encoded by further DNA sequences in the sample. The gene calls are TRBV3-1 (or the pseudogene TRBV3-2) and TRBJ1-2; D is undetermined. Trimming stripped 3 bases from V and 5 bases from J, with 4 bases between. CDR1 and CDR2 (germline): LGHDT, YNNKEL (reference sequence). This CDR3 has 11 amino acids. DNA of the CDR3: TGTGCCAGCAGCCAGCAATATGGCTACACCTTC. It is translated as CASSQQYGYTF.

This rearrangement joins TRBV10-3 to TRBJ2-2; no firm D call. Germline CDR1 ENHRY, CDR2 SYGVKD. V gave up 2 bases and J gave up 5 bases, with 12 bases separating them. The CDR3 runs to 15 residues. CDR3: CAISEPYIKTGELFF. The CDR3 nucleotides read TGTGCCATCAGTGAGCCGTACATCAAGACCGGGGAGCTGTTTTTT.

This chain connects TRBV7-3 to TRBJ2-5, with D possibly being TRBD1 or TRBD2 (5 bases each). Germline V gene sequence: CDR1 SGHTA, CDR2 FQGTGA. V was trimmed by 0 bases and J by 4 bases, leaving 9 bases between them. The CDR3 loop spans 14 amino acids. The CDR3 sequence: CASSLTGAGETQYF. The DNA for the CDR3 is TGTGCCAGCAGCTTAACCGGGGCGGGAGAGACCCAGTACTTC.

A few counts support this clone. The chain links TRBV5-1 to TRBJ2-7, with D uncertain. Germline V gene sequence: CDR1 SGHRS, CDR2 YFSETQ. With 4 bases removed from V and 4 bases from J, the gap between germline ends came to 15 bases. The CDR3 is 14 residues long. This CDR3 reads CASSVGPFEYEQYF. CDR3 sequence (DNA): TGCGCCAGCAGCGTTGGACCCTTTGAGTACGAGCAGTACTTC.

The V gene is TRBV28, the J gene TRBJ2-5; no clear D. With 6 bases removed from V and 5 bases from J, the gap between germline ends came to 22 bases. Per germline, CDR1 MDHEN and CDR2 SYDVKM. The CDR3 has 16 residues. CDR3 loop: CASSSQDAFRWETQYF. In nucleotides, the CDR3 is TGTGCCAGCAGCTCCCAAGACGCTTTTAGGTGGGAGACCCAGTACTTC.

V is TRBV30 and J is TRBJ2-7; 10 bases align to TRBD1. Per germline, CDR1 GTSNPN and CDR2 SVGIG (reference sequence). V lost 5 bases and J lost 3; bases outside the gene matches: 7. The CDR3 sequence is 14 residues long. CDR3 in amino acids: CAWGGTGVSYEQYF. CDR3 sequence (DNA): TGTGCCTGGGGGGGGACAGGGGTGAGCTACGAGCAGTACTTC.

This chain uses TRBV24-1 with TRBJ2-1; 9 bases map to TRBD1. The germline V gene encodes CDR1 KGHDR and CDR2 SFDVKD. The CDR3 length is 16 residues. V lost 4 bases to trimming and J lost 6 bases; unmatched junction nucleotides: 9. CDR3 coding DNA: TGTGCCACCAGTGACCAAGACAGGGGGATCTCCAATGAGCAGTTCTTC. Amino acids: CATSDQDRGISNEQFF.